These 20 T cell receptor beta chains were sequenced from one sample in a study of shared clonotypes between healthy human individuals (dated by TCRdb to 2020 to 2022). The receptor library was made with the immunoSEQ multiplex PCR assay. TCRdb's version of the immuneACCESS table is confined to in-frame rearrangements and falls short of the full clone set. An unresolved V gene accounts for under half of the shortfall where checked; the remainder is of unknown origin. The sample profile shows about 990,000 clones; 78% of them were found once. The ten largest account for 0.55% to 0.7% of the sample. The sample comprised memory CD4+ T cells from PBMCs. Taken with the paper, the label for cell subset or site translates to: CD45RA-negative fraction. These receptors were taken from a man aged 18 to 29 in good health. Some clones in this sample may be carry-over from other donors' samples.

The chain links TRBV2 to TRBJ2-3; 10 nucleotides line up with TRBD2. V shed 6 bases, J shed 8 bases, and the junction held 11 bases outside the gene matches. The CDR3 extends over 15 amino acids. From germline, CDR1 is SNHLY and CDR2 FYNNEI. The CDR3 spells CASRTTSGPRGTQYF. CDR3 coding DNA: TGTGCCAGCAGAACGACTAGCGGGCCTCGAGGTACGCAGTATTTT.

The chain recombines TRBV19 with TRBJ1-2; TRBD1 aligns across 9 bases. V was clipped by 6 bases and J by 4 bases; unmatched bases: 12. Per germline, CDR1 LNHDA and CDR2 SQIVND (reference sequence). The CDR3 is 16 residues long. CDR3 nucleotides: TGTGCCAGTAGACCCGGGACAGGGTCCTCGGTCTATGGCTACACCTTC. It encodes CASRPGTGSSVYGYTF.

In its sample, this clone was seen many times. The V gene is TRBV7-2, the J gene TRBJ1-4; D uncertain. V shed 5 bases and J shed 8 bases, with 18 bases lying between them. The length of the CDR3 is 15 residues. The V gene's germline CDR1 is SGHTA and CDR2 FQGNSA. Here the CDR3 DNA reads TGTGCCAGCAGCACCTCCTCCGGCCCCGGCGAAAAACTGTTTTTT. This translates into CASSTSSGPGEKLFF.

The gene calls are TRBV5-5 and TRBJ1-1; D ambiguous. Deletions cut 0 bases from V and 5 bases from J, with 8 bases between. Germline V gives CDR1 SGHKS, CDR2 YYEKEE (reference sequence). The length of the CDR3 is 13 residues. CDR3 loop: CASSLEGRTEAFF. CDR3 DNA: TGTGCCAGCAGCTTGGAAGGGAGAACTGAAGCTTTCTTT.

This clone was picked up one time. V usage is TRBV28 and J usage is TRBJ2-7; 8 bases match TRBD2. The CDR3 is 12 residues long. Losses at the gene ends were 10 bases for V and 3 bases for J; bases not matched to a gene: 5. Germline V gives CDR1 MDHEN, CDR2 SYDVKM. The chain's CDR3 is CAIRGGSYEQYF. The CDR3 DNA reads TGTGCCATCCGGGGGGGAAGCTACGAGCAGTACTTC.

V and J are TRBV5-4 and TRBJ2-2; TRBD1 or TRBD2 may be the D gene (6 bases each). CDR3 length: 16 residues. Germline V lookup: CDR1 SGHNT, CDR2 YYREEE (reference sequence). V lost 4 bases, J lost 3 bases, and 16 bases lay in between. The CDR3 DNA sequence: TGTGCCAGCAGCCTCCGGGGGCCCGGAGACACCGGGGAGCTGTTTTTT. Its protein is CASSLRGPGDTGELFF.

This clone was seen a handful of times. The chain joins TRBV11-3 to TRBJ1-1; D is undetermined. CDR3 length equals 13 residues. The germline V gene encodes CDR1 SGHNT and CDR2 YENEEA. V lost 5 bases, J lost 0 bases, and 7 bases lay in between. The CDR3 sequence is CASSPDMNTEAFF. The CDR3 bases are TGTGCCAGCAGCCCTGACATGAACACTGAAGCTTTCTTT.

This clone is a singleton in its sample. The V and J genes are TRBV5-4 and TRBJ2-1; 11 nucleotides line up with TRBD2. Germline CDR1 is SGHNT and CDR2 is YYREEE (reference sequence). Trimming at V came to 6 bases and at J to 3 bases, leaving 5 bases not matched to a gene. This CDR3 region has 15 residues. The DNA for the CDR3 is TGTGCCAGCACTCCTGGACTAGCGGGCTACAATGAGCAGTTCTTC. Translation gives CASTPGLAGYNEQFF.

This sequence joins TRBV7-3 and TRBJ2-2; D remains ambiguous. From germline, CDR1 is SGHTA and CDR2 FQGTGA. The CDR3 contains 13 residues. V lost 1 base and J lost 4, with 4 bases in between. The CDR3 region has the DNA TGTGCCAGCAGCTTAATAGTCACCGGGGAGCTGTTTTTT. Its translation: CASSLIVTGELFF.

This clone was picked up a small number of times. J is TRBJ2-1 and V is TRBV2; 11 bases fit TRBD2. The J segment lost 6 bases and the V segment lost 6 bases, leaving 7 bases of the junction unmatched. CDR3 length: 15 residues. Germline V gene data show CDR1 as SNHLY and CDR2 as FYNNEI. This CDR3 is CASRRPGTSGNEQFF. CDR3 sequence (DNA): TGTGCCAGCAGGAGACCCGGGACTAGCGGCAATGAGCAGTTCTTC.

This chain links TRBV7-9 with TRBJ1-1, with D possibly TRBD1 on 6 matching bases. V was clipped by 3 bases and J by 9 bases, with 14 bases between them. Germline CDR1 is SEHNR and CDR2 is FQNEAQ (reference sequence). The CDR3 sequence is 13 residues long. The CDR3 nucleotides are TGTGCCAGCAGCTTGATTCAAGGACAGAAAGCTTTCTTT. Its protein is CASSLIQGQKAFF.

This clone came up a few times. The chain couples TRBV7-8 to TRBJ2-3; 12 bases map to TRBD2. Germline V gives CDR1 SGHVS, CDR2 FQNEAQ. The trim removed 5 bases at V and 2 bases at J, leaving 8 bases unmatched. The CDR3 length is 17 residues. As DNA, the CDR3 is TGTGCCAGCAGCCCGGGGACTAGCGGGTGGCTCACAGATACGCAGTATTTT. Protein product: CASSPGTSGWLTDTQYF.

The rearrangement links TRBV9 to TRBJ2-3, with 7 nucleotides matching TRBD2. This CDR3 has 14 amino acids. Germline V lookup: CDR1 SGDLS, CDR2 YYNGEE. The trim removed 0 bases at V and 8 bases at J, leaving 6 bases unmatched. The CDR3 sequence is CASSVEGERGTQYF. CDR3 bases: TGTGCCAGCAGCGTAGAAGGTGAGCGGGGTACGCAGTATTTT.

The rearrangement links TRBV7-3 to TRBJ2-2; possibly TRBD1 or TRBD2 for D (6 bases each). The CDR3 is 15 residues long. CDR1 and CDR2 from the germline V gene are SGHTA and FQGTGA. Trimming pared 2 bases from V and 4 bases from J, leaving 11 bases between. The DNA of the CDR3 is TGTGCCAGCAGCTTAGGGGGGCACGGCACCGGGGAGCTGTTTTTT. It translates to CASSLGGHGTGELFF.

To note about this clone: Other DNA sequences in the same sample also yield this CDR3. This chain links TRBV9 with TRBJ2-3, with a possible D match to TRBD1 (5 bases). The V end was cut by 0 bases, the J end by 6 bases, with 8 bases between. From germline, CDR1 is SGDLS and CDR2 YYNGEE. There are 13 residues in the CDR3. In DNA form, the CDR3 reads TGTGCCAGCAGCGTAGATCAGGGTGATACGCAGTATTTT. This sequence encodes CASSVDQGDTQYF.

This clone occurred once. The V and J genes are TRBV19 and TRBJ1-3, with a possible D match to TRBD1 (6 bases). The germline V and J ends were trimmed by 7 bases and 0 bases, with 10 bases remaining between them. The CDR3 has 14 amino acids. Germline CDR1 and CDR2: LNHDA and SQIVND (reference sequence). CDR3: CASIDRSSGNTIYF. In nucleotides, the CDR3 is TGTGCCAGTATTGACAGGAGCTCTGGAAACACCATATATTTT.

This clone was counted at least ten times. The identical CDR3 is also encoded by other nucleotide sequences in the sample. This chain uses TRBV29-1 with TRBJ1-1, with D possibly being TRBD1 (5 bases). The CDR3 totals 15 residues. CDR1 and CDR2 (germline): SQVTM, ANQGSEA. V was pared by 4 bases and J by 0 bases, with 15 bases between. CDR3 bases: TGCAGCGTTGCCCCAGGATGGGGGATGAACACTGAAGCTTTCTTT. It specifies CSVAPGWGMNTEAFF.

In its sample, this clone was seen a few times. V and J are TRBV2 and TRBJ1-2, with D unresolved. From germline, CDR1 is SNHLY and CDR2 FYNNEI. Between the trimmed V and J ends, which lost 1 base and 4 bases, there was a span of 10 bases. This CDR3 is built from 14 residues. Here the CDR3 reads CASSEVSSSYGYTF. In nucleotides, the CDR3 is TGTGCCAGCAGTGAAGTTTCTAGTTCCTATGGCTACACCTTC.

The chain uses TRBV28 and TRBJ1-2; D is possibly TRBD1 (5 bases). The length of the CDR3 is 13 residues. The germline gives CDR1 MDHEN, CDR2 SYDVKM. V lost 7 bases, J lost 6 bases, and 15 bases lay in between. The DNA of the CDR3 is TGTGCCAGCACTACGGGGGGTAAGGATGGCTACACCTTC. The encoded protein is CASTTGGKDGYTF.

The V and J genes are TRBV9 and TRBJ1-1; a weak D match, TRBD1 (6 bases). Per germline, CDR1 SGDLS and CDR2 YYNGEE. The CDR3 has 15 amino acids. Trimming pared 0 bases from V and 5 bases from J, leaving 14 bases between. The CDR3 sequence is CASSVGEQGRTEAFF. Here the CDR3 DNA reads TGTGCCAGCAGCGTAGGGGAACAGGGACGGACTGAAGCTTTCTTT.